The 6 T cell receptor beta chains below were found in one sample sequenced in a study of T cell repertoires in cytomegalovirus infection. TCRdb fed the reads into MiXCR, producing one record per CDR3 protein. This repertoire shows roughly 350,000 distinct CDR3 sequences, about 35% found once; its top ten account for roughly 14%. No antigen has been assigned to these receptors. The specimen was cultured PBMCs, collected from culture after CMV antigen stimulation. All receptors come from a human donor in good health (CMV status not recorded). Some clones in this sample may be carry-over from other donors' samples.

This clonotype showed up just a few times. The J gene is TRBJ1-2, the V gene TRBV4-1; D gene ambiguous. Germline CDR1 reads MGHRA; CDR2 reads YSYEKL. CDR3 length: 11 amino acids. Trimming took 1 base from V and 8 from J, leaving 5 bases between them. The CDR3 DNA is TGCGCCAGCAGCCAAGGCGGGGGCTACACCTTC. Translating gives CASSQGGGYTF.

The rearrangement links TRBV7-2 to TRBJ2-7, with TRBD2 matching over 10 bases. This CDR3 comprises 14 residues. V shed 0 bases, J shed 7 bases, and the junction held 3 bases outside the gene matches. From germline, CDR1 is SGHTA and CDR2 FQGNSA. The CDR3 protein is CASSLARGLAEQYF. CDR3 sequence (DNA): TGTGCCAGCAGCTTAGCGCGGGGACTAGCGGAGCAGTACTTC.

This clonotype was recorded a few times. V usage is TRBV5-4 and J usage is TRBJ2-5; no firm D call. The V and J ends lost 3 bases and 5 bases respectively, with 14 bases between them. The CDR3 sequence is 14 residues long. The V gene's germline CDR1 is SGHNT and CDR2 YYREEE (reference sequence). The chain's CDR3 is CASSSQKNWETQYF. CDR3 DNA sequence: TGTGCCAGCAGCTCTCAAAAGAATTGGGAGACCCAGTACTTC.

This clonotype turned up a few times. The chain joins TRBV11-2 to TRBJ2-3, with TRBD1 as a possible D gene (6 bases). CDR1 and CDR2 from the germline V gene are SGHAT and FQNNGV. There are 16 residues in the CDR3. V lost 2 bases and J lost 0, with 12 bases in between. The CDR3 coding sequence is TGTGCCAGCAGCTTAATCCCGGACAGTAGCACAGATACGCAGTATTTT. This translates into CASSLIPDSSTDTQYF. The variable domain in full, with the rest retrieved from reference TRBV11-2 and TRBJ2-3, is EAGVAQSPRYKIIEKRQSVAFWCNPISGHATLYWYQQILGQGPKLLIQFQNNGVVDDSQLPKDRFSAERLKGVDSTLKIQPAKLEDSAVYLCASSLIPDSSTDTQYFGPGTRLTVL.

This clonotype was seen a few times. This chain links TRBV28 with TRBJ2-7; D gene uncertain. Germline assignment: CDR1 MDHEN and CDR2 SYDVKM. Trimming removed 6 bases from V and 7 bases from J, with 19 bases in between. This CDR3 has 14 amino acids. The CDR3 sequence: CASSPHSDRAEQYF. CDR3 bases: TGTGCCAGCAGCCCCCACTCGGATCGAGCAGAGCAGTACTTC.

The rearrangement joins TRBV4-1 to TRBJ1-5, with D perhaps matching TRBD1 (5 bases). Germline V CDR1 and CDR2: MGHRA, YSYEKL. V was cut by 1 base and J by 0 bases, with 10 bases left in between. CDR3 length: 16 residues. CDR3 sequence reads: CASSQVAGRSNQPQHF. In nucleotides, the CDR3 is TGCGCCAGCAGCCAAGTTGCGGGGCGTAGCAATCAGCCCCAGCATTTT.